This TCR beta chain was captured in a study of blood T cell repertoires in COVID-19. Across the whole study: The origin of the acute and convalescent COVID-19 samples was the United States, Italy and Spain. Sources were T cells, B-cell-depleted T cells, or PBMCs; the material itself was cDNA or gDNA.

Authors' processing steps: For nucleated cells, counts were estimated from reference gene primer amplification. Measured with immunoSEQ multiplex PCR; TCRdb has only the in-frame clones, and not every one. The V and J calls and the clone size are those of that table, but D and trimming were determined from the DNA. The sample includes tens of thousands of clones, 80% to 90% seen only once; the top ten take 29%. V lost 6 bases, J lost 0 bases, and 11 bases lay in between. The germline gives CDR1 SEHNR, CDR2 FQNEAQ (reference sequence). The CDR3 runs to 15 residues. The V call is TRBV7-9, the J call TRBJ2-2; the D gene is possibly TRBD2 (6 bases). The TCR was taken from an elderly woman with active or convalescent COVID-19. Source material: peripheral blood. The DNA of the CDR3 is TGTGCCAGCAGGCGCGGAGGGGCGAACACCGGGGAGCTGTTTTTT. Amino acids: CASRRGGANTGELFF.